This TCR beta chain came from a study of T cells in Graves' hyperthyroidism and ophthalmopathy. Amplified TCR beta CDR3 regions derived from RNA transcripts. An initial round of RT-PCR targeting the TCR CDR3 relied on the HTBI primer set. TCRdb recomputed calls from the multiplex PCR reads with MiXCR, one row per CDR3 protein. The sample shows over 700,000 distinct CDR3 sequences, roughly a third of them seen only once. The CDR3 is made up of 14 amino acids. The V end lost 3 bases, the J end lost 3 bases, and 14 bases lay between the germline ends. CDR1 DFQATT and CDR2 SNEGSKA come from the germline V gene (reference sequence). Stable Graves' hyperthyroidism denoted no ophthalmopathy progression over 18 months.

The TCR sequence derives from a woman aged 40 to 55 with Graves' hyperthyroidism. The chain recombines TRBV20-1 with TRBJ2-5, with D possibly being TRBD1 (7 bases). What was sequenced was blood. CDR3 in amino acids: CSASGAGGKETQYF. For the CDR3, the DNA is TGCAGTGCTAGCGGGGCAGGGGGGAAAGAGACCCAGTACTTC.